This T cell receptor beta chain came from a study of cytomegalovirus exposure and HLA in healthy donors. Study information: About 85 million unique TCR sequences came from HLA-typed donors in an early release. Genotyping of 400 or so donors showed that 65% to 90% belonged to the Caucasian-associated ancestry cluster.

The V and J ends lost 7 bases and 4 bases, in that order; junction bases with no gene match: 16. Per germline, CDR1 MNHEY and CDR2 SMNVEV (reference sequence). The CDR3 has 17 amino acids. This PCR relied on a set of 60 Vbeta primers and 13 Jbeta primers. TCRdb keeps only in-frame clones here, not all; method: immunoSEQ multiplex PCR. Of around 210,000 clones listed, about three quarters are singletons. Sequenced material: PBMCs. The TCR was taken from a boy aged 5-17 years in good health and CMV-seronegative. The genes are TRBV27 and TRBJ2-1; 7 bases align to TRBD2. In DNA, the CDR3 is TGTGCCAGCATCCCTCTTATAGCGGGCCCCGTTTACAATGAGCAGTTCTTC. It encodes CASIPLIAGPVYNEQFF.